This TCR beta chain emerged from a study of blood T cell repertoires in COVID-19 (dated by TCRdb to the early 2020s). Describing the broader study: The collaborator samples originated in the United States, Italy and Spain and spanned the acute and convalescent phases of COVID-19. The material from the prospective study consisted of cDNA or gDNA derived from T cells, B-cell-depleted T cells, or PBMCs. Deeply sampled blood TCRbeta repertoires from subjects exposed to, actively infected with, or recovered from COVID-19 were included in the dataset. A freely available public database, intended as a resource for researchers studying the immune response to SARS-CoV-2, is where the repertoires were released. The samples were drawn from two sources: the first 160 participants of the ongoing ImmuneRACE study, and over 950 subjects contributed by 6 global collaborators. Nearly every sample came with metadata listing a de-identified subject ID, COVID-19 status, age in years and sex. Where available, HLA class I and class II types were obtained from metadata supplied by the sample provider rather than from assay-based typing.

TCRbeta CDR3 regions were amplified from genomic DNA by means of the immunoSEQ Assay, a bias-controlled multiplex PCR. Under the source paper's analysis protocol: The number of nucleated cells in each sample was estimated by amplification of reference gene primers within the assay. Sequence reads were collapsed and filtered to measure the absolute abundance of every unique TCRbeta CDR3 rearrangement. For each sample, productive Simpson clonality was calculated as the square root of Simpson's diversity index over productive rearrangements. TCRdb carries this immuneACCESS record with in-frame sequences only. Its versions omit some clonotypes, under half of them owing to an unresolved V gene in the studies checked, with the rest unexplained. D and trimming come from the DNA, and the V and J calls and clone size come from that table. The sample table holds some 120,000 clones, of which 70% to 90% were seen once. The top ten clonotypes cover approximately 0.81% of the sample.

Each collaborating institution followed its own protocols to collect whole blood in K2EDTA tubes. Collaborator samples were shipped for TCRbeta analysis as frozen whole blood, isolated PBMCs, or DNA extracted from either sample type. This clone was observed a few times. The specificity of this receptor is unknown. Base qualities are not at hand, and no much larger clone is one base apart. Study-wide findings and limitations: Clinical and demographic metadata were provided uncurated, with the amount varying by source and participant.

The sample taken for sequencing was peripheral blood. This sequence was found in a woman between 50 and 59 years old with active or convalescent COVID-19.

This receptor carries the CDR3 CASTRLGQGSYEQYF. The sequence in DNA is TGTGCCAGCACCCGCCTGGGGCAGGGGAGCTACGAGCAGTACTTC. This chain is built from TRBV7-2 and TRBJ2-7, and the D gene may be TRBD1, 6 bases matching. Between the V and J ends, shortened by 7 bases and 3 bases respectively, the junction contains 19 bases. The CDR3 measures 15 amino acids from cysteine to phenylalanine. Just CDR3 DNA is preserved here, 45 bases in frame from base 1. CDR1 is given as SGHTA and CDR2 as FQGNSA, both from the germline V gene.